The 21 T cell receptor beta chains given below trace back to one sample, sequenced in a study of control samples from healthy donors and cancer patients. Profiled with immunoSEQ multiplex PCR; TCRdb holds only in-frame clones, not every one. The repertoire holds 130,000 or so clones, with 80% to 95% as singletons. Input material: blood. The receptors derive from a woman in her forties or fifties in good health.

This chain joins TRBV19 and TRBJ2-7; 8 positions match TRBD1. V gave up 5 bases and J gave up 2 bases; unmatched junction bases: 8. This CDR3 spans 15 amino acids. Germline loops: CDR1 LNHDA, CDR2 SQIVND (reference sequence). CDR3 sequence (DNA): TGTGCCAGTAGTGCGGGACAGGCAAACACCTACGAGCAGTACTTC. The encoded protein is CASSAGQANTYEQYF.

V and J are TRBV29-1 and TRBJ2-2; a possible D gene is TRBD2 (7 bases). This CDR3 has 14 amino acids. V was cut by 2 bases and J by 9 bases, with 16 bases left in between. Germline CDR1 SQVTM, CDR2 ANQGSEA. The CDR3 reads CSVERGGVVRELFF. The CDR3, as DNA: TGCAGCGTTGAACGAGGGGGGGTGGTCAGGGAGCTGTTTTTT.

The chain joins TRBV3-1 (or the pseudogene TRBV3-2) to TRBJ2-7; D might be TRBD1 or TRBD2, each matching 5 bases. V was cut by 2 bases and J by 6 bases, with 8 bases left in between. Germline CDR1 is LGHDT and CDR2 is YNNKEL (reference sequence). The CDR3 has 12 residues. The CDR3: CASSQLGAEQYF. The CDR3 coding sequence is TGTGCCAGCAGCCAACTCGGGGCCGAGCAGTACTTC.

In this sample, this clone turned up once. The rearrangement uses TRBV5-6 and TRBJ1-2; D not certain. The CDR3 is made up of 12 amino acids. The germline gives CDR1 SGHDT, CDR2 YYEEEE. The ends were cut back, 4 bases at V and 9 bases at J, with 13 bases in the middle. The CDR3: CASSVQGSRYTF. The CDR3 DNA reads as TGTGCCAGCAGCGTCCAAGGATCACGCTACACCTTC.

This chain uses TRBV4-1 with TRBJ2-1; the match to TRBD1 covers 8 bases. V trimming: 3 bases; J trimming: 4 bases; junction bases outside the gene matches: 11. The CDR3 spans 17 residues. Looked up from germline, CDR1 is MGHRA and CDR2 is YSYEKL. CDR3 nucleotides: TGCGCCAGCAGCCACATCTGGACAGGGATCAGGTACAATGAGCAGTTCTTC. As protein: CASSHIWTGIRYNEQFF.

This chain joins TRBV27 and TRBJ2-5, with 9 bases that match TRBD1. This CDR3 has 16 residues. Germline CDR1 reads MNHEY; CDR2 reads SMNVEV (reference sequence). V gave up 5 bases and J gave up 5 bases; unmatched junction bases: 12. The CDR3 is CASSDTGTGIMETQYF. The CDR3 nucleotides are TGTGCCAGCAGTGACACCGGGACAGGGATTATGGAGACCCAGTACTTC.

The chain combines TRBV2 with TRBJ2-7, with 11 positions matching TRBD1. The germline CDR1 and CDR2 sequences are SNHLY and FYNNEI. The V and J ends lost 5 bases and 3 bases, in that order; junction bases with no gene match: 3. This CDR3 has 14 residues. In nucleotides, the CDR3 is TGTGCCAGCAGTTGGACAGGGGGCGGCTACGAGCAGTACTTC. It codes for CASSWTGGGYEQYF.

As DNA, the CDR3 is TGTGCCAGCAGCCTACAGGGACTTAGCAATCAGCCCCAGCATTTT. Amino acid sequence: CASSLQGLSNQPQHF. The rearrangement joins TRBV3-1 (or the pseudogene TRBV3-2) to TRBJ1-5, with D possibly being TRBD1 (6 bases). Trimming pared 4 bases from V and 0 bases from J, leaving 10 bases between. Germline V gives CDR1 LGHDT, CDR2 YNNKEL (reference sequence). The CDR3 totals 15 residues.

For the CDR3, the DNA is TGTGCCAGCTCACCAGACTCTACAGGGGGATTAGGTGAAAAACTGTTTTTT. Translating it yields CASSPDSTGGLGEKLFF. This chain connects TRBV18 to TRBJ1-4; 8 positions match TRBD1. Germline V lookup: CDR1 KGHSH, CDR2 LQKENI. This CDR3 spans 17 amino acids. Trimming cost V 2 bases and J 7 bases; bases outside gene matches: 12.

The CDR3 sequence: CSASVGSTYEQYF. In DNA form, the CDR3 reads TGCAGTGCTAGTGTTGGTAGTACCTACGAGCAGTACTTC. The V gene is TRBV20-1, the J gene TRBJ2-7; no clear D gene. This CDR3 region has 13 residues. Trimming took off 3 bases at V and 2 bases at J, with 11 bases between the two ends. CDR1 is DFQATT and CDR2 is SNEGSKA in the germline V gene (reference sequence).

The genes are TRBV5-1 and TRBJ2-7, with TRBD1 matching over 8 bases. Germline assignment: CDR1 SGHRS and CDR2 YFSETQ. Trimming at V came to 1 base and at J to 8 bases, leaving 2 bases not matched to a gene. The CDR3 has 12 amino acids. The DNA of the CDR3 is TGCGCCAGCAGCTTGAGGACAGGGAAGCAGTACTTC. It is translated as CASSLRTGKQYF.

The J gene is TRBJ2-1, the V gene TRBV7-9; maybe TRBD2 (6 bases). This CDR3 is built from 14 residues. V was cut by 3 bases and J by 5 bases, with 11 bases left in between. Germline assignment: CDR1 SEHNR and CDR2 FQNEAQ (reference sequence). The CDR3: CASSFGGSDNEQFF. In DNA, the CDR3 is TGTGCCAGCAGCTTCGGAGGGTCCGACAATGAGCAGTTCTTC.

The chain employs TRBV19 and TRBJ2-2; a possible D gene is TRBD2 (6 bases). Trimming removed 5 bases from V and 0 bases from J, with 7 bases in between. The CDR3 runs to 14 residues. CDR1 LNHDA and CDR2 SQIVND come from the germline V gene (reference sequence). The CDR3 loop reads CASSWDSNTGELFF. CDR3 coding DNA: TGTGCCAGTAGTTGGGACTCGAACACCGGGGAGCTGTTTTTT.

The CDR3 coding sequence is TGTGCCAGTAAAGACCACAGCTCCTATAATTCACCCCTCCACTTT. Its translation is CASKDHSSYNSPLHF. The rearrangement links TRBV19 to TRBJ1-6; no firm D call. Germline-derived CDR1 and CDR2 are LNHDA and SQIVND (reference sequence). V shed 7 bases and J shed 0 bases, with 10 bases lying between them. CDR3 size: 15 residues. Together with reference TRBV19 and TRBJ1-6, the CDR3 gives the full variable domain: DGGITQSPKYLFRKEGQNVTLSCEQNLNHDAMYWYRQDPGQGLRLIYYSQIVNDFQKGDIAEGYSVSREKKESFPLTVTSAQKNPTAFYLCASKDHSSYNSPLHFGNGTRLTVT.

The rearrangement uses TRBV7-2 and TRBJ1-5, with 7 bases identical to TRBD1. This CDR3 is 15 amino acids long. Germline V CDR1 and CDR2: SGHTA, FQGNSA. V shed 2 bases, J shed 4 bases, and the junction held 5 bases outside the gene matches. The CDR3 reads CASSLFGQENQPQHF. CDR3 DNA: TGTGCCAGCAGCTTATTTGGACAGGAGAATCAGCCCCAGCATTTT.

This clone was picked up a small number of times. This sequence joins TRBV6-5 and TRBJ1-1; possibly TRBD1 for D (5 bases). This CDR3 comprises 13 residues. V shed 7 bases and J shed 2 bases, with 11 bases lying between them. Germline V gene sequence: CDR1 MNHEY, CDR2 SVGAGI. In nucleotides, the CDR3 is TGTGCCAGCACCAAGACAGAAAACACTGAAGCTTTCTTT. Its protein is CASTKTENTEAFF.

This chain connects TRBV6-5 to TRBJ2-7; TRBD2 is a possible D gene (5 bases). Germline CDR1 MNHEY, CDR2 SVGAGI. Trimming pared 0 bases from V and 3 bases from J, leaving 12 bases between. The CDR3 runs to 15 residues. This CDR3 reads CASSYSSDGIYEQYF. The CDR3 DNA sequence: TGTGCCAGCAGTTACTCGTCCGACGGGATCTACGAGCAGTACTTC.

J is TRBJ1-1 and V is TRBV5-4; 10 bases fit TRBD1. CDR3 size: 15 residues. Germline V gene lookup returns CDR1 SGHNT and CDR2 YYREEE (reference sequence). Germline trimming cut 5 bases from V and 3 bases from J; bases unmatched to any gene: 7. The CDR3 loop is CASRTGGAVDTEAFF. The CDR3 DNA reads as TGTGCCAGCAGGACAGGGGGCGCGGTGGACACTGAAGCTTTCTTT. The entire variable domain, with the rest obtained from reference TRBV5-4 and TRBJ1-1, is as follows: ETGVTQSPTHLIKTRGQQVTLRCSSQSGHNTVSWYQQALGQGPQFIFQYYREEENGRGNFPPRFSGLQFPNYSSELNVNALELDDSALYLCASRTGGAVDTEAFFGQGTRLTVV.

This chain uses TRBV10-3 with TRBJ1-2; no clear D gene. V lost 1 base, J lost 7 bases, and 13 bases lay in between. Germline CDR1 reads ENHRY; CDR2 reads SYGVKD. CDR3 size: 14 residues. The DNA of the CDR3 is TGTGCCATCAGTGAGTGCGAGGGCGGCTGTGGCTACACCTTC. Protein: CAISECEGGCGYTF.

This clone occurred once. The rearrangement joins TRBV30 to TRBJ1-5, with D hard to call. V was shortened by 1 base and J by 0 bases, with 4 bases between the two germline ends. CDR1 and CDR2 from the germline V gene are GTSNPN and SVGIG (reference sequence). The length of the CDR3 is 13 residues. The CDR3 sequence is CAWSEDSNQPQHF. As DNA, the CDR3 is TGTGCCTGGAGTGAAGATAGCAATCAGCCCCAGCATTTT.

V and J are TRBV6-1 and TRBJ1-5; 9 bases match TRBD1. This CDR3 contains 19 residues. Germline V CDR1 and CDR2: MNHNS, SASEGT. Germline trimming cut 3 bases from V and 6 bases from J; bases unmatched to any gene: 18. The CDR3 coding sequence is TGTGCCAGCAGTGACGACAGGGGGTTTTTCGATTTTACGGTTCAGCCCCAGCATTTT. Its translation is CASSDDRGFFDFTVQPQHF.